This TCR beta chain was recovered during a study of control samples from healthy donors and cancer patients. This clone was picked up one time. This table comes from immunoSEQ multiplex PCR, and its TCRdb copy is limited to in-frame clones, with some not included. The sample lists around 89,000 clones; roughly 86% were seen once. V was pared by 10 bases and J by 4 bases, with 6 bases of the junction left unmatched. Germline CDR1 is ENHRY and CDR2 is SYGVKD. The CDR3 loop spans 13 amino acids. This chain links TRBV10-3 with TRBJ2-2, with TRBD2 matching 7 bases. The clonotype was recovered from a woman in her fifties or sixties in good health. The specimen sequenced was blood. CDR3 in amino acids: CATSGGSTGELFF. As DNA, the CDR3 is TGTGCCACCTCGGGGGGTAGCACCGGGGAGCTGTTTTTT.